A selection of T cell receptor beta chains follows, all from one sample in a study of T-cell reconstitution after alpha-beta-depleted transplantation in children. Each CDR3 protein gets one entry after TCRdb re-called the PCR reads with MiXCR. The sample consists of about 440,000 distinct CDR3 sequences, around two fifths of them appearing once. This sample comprised PBMCs, obtained before TCRalphabeta/CD19-depleted stem cell transplant. These TCRs come from a girl aged 2-15 years with aplastic anemia, due to receive a stem cell transplant. CDR3s include the opening cysteine and the closing phenylalanine or tryptophan. The D gene is left open where the match is weak. Clone size, where shown, is once, few, many, or a class for clones that have expanded.

J gene	D gene	V gene	clone size	CDR3 protein	CDR3 DNA
TRBJ2-7	NA	TRBV24-1	NA	CATRTGHSSYEQYF	TGTGCCACCAGGACGGGACACAGCTCCTACGAGCAGTACTTC
TRBJ1-5	NA	TRBV12-3/TRBV12-4	NA	CASSPGHPGNQPQHF	TGTGCCAGCAGCCCGGGACATCCAGGTAATCAGCCCCAGCATTTT
TRBJ2-2	TRBD2	TRBV5-1	many	CASSQLAGGPEELFF	TGCGCCAGCAGCCAACTAGCGGGAGGGCCGGAGGAGCTGTTTTTT
TRBJ2-5	NA	TRBV12-3/TRBV12-4	many	CASSYTNQETQYF	TGTGCCAGCAGTTACACGAACCAAGAGACCCAGTACTTC
TRBJ2-7	TRBD1	TRBV29-1	NA	CSVQGYGEQYF	TGCAGCGTACAGGGGTATGGCGAGCAGTACTTC
TRBJ2-2	TRBD2	TRBV20-1	many	CSAGRVAGKSNTGELFF	TGCAGTGCCGGCCGAGTAGCGGGAAAGTCGAACACCGGGGAGCTGTTTTTT
TRBJ2-1	TRBD2	TRBV19	NA	CASSISGGLHNEQFF	TGTGCCAGTAGTATATCGGGGGGACTGCACAATGAGCAGTTCTTC
TRBJ1-1	TRBD1	TRBV27	NA	CARGTGLNTEAFF	TGTGCCAGGGGGACAGGCCTGAACACTGAAGCTTTCTTT
TRBJ2-1	NA	TRBV4-1	NA	CASSQGLTAYNEQFF	TGCGCCAGCAGCCAAGGGTTGACAGCTTACAATGAGCAGTTCTTC
TRBJ1-5	NA	TRBV20-1	many	CSARDQGARGPQHF	TGCAGTGCTAGAGATCAAGGGGCCCGGGGGCCCCAGCATTTT
TRBJ2-5	TRBD1	TRBV5-1	few	CASSWGQSIRETQYF	TGCGCCAGCAGCTGGGGACAGAGCATTCGAGAGACCCAGTACTTC
TRBJ2-7	NA	TRBV5-1	few	CASSLGAGDTYEQYF	TGCGCCAGCAGCTTGGGGGCAGGGGACACCTACGAGCAGTACTTC
TRBJ1-2	TRBD1	TRBV6-5	NA	CASSYALDRLLNYGYTF	TGTGCCAGCAGTTACGCCCTGGACAGGCTCCTCAACTATGGCTACACCTTC
TRBJ2-5	TRBD2	TRBV20-1	few	CSASNPASGAEQETQYF	TGCAGTGCTAGCAACCCTGCTAGCGGGGCGGAACAAGAGACCCAGTACTTC
TRBJ2-1	NA	TRBV6-1	many	CASSSDRSSYNEQFF	TGTGCCAGCAGCTCTGACAGGAGCTCCTACAATGAGCAGTTCTTC
TRBJ2-5	TRBD1	TRBV5-1	few	CASRLTGGEETQYF	TGCGCCAGCCGATTGACAGGGGGCGAAGAGACCCAGTACTTC
TRBJ2-7	TRBD2	TRBV4-1	many	CASSRTSGDPSYEQYF	TGCGCCAGCAGCCGGACTAGCGGGGACCCCTCCTACGAGCAGTACTTC
TRBJ2-4	NA	TRBV7-2	few	CASSSTGNPLAKNIQYF	TGTGCCAGCAGCTCCACTGGGAACCCGCTAGCCAAAAACATTCAGTACTTC
TRBJ2-1	TRBD2	TRBV5-1	few	CASSAGLADYNEQFF	TGCGCCAGCAGCGCCGGACTAGCGGACTACAATGAGCAGTTCTTC
TRBJ2-1	TRBD2	TRBV5-1	NA	CASSSTLAGVVYEQFF	TGCGCCAGCAGCTCCACCCTAGCGGGGGTGGTGTATGAGCAGTTCTTC
TRBJ2-5	NA	TRBV28	NA	CASSTRDSRRETQYF	TGTGCCAGCAGTACTCGGGACTCACGGAGAGAGACCCAGTACTTC
TRBJ2-1	TRBD2	TRBV20-1	NA	CSAPLAGDFYNEQFF	TGCAGTGCTCCGTTGGCGGGAGATTTCTACAATGAGCAGTTCTTC
TRBJ1-2	TRBD1	TRBV7-8	many	CASSLGQYNYGYTF	TGTGCCAGCAGCTTGGGACAGTATAACTATGGCTACACCTTC
TRBJ2-5	NA	TRBV5-1	many	CASSLTSTGETQYF	TGCGCCAGCAGCTTGACGTCTACAGGGGAGACCCAGTACTTC
TRBJ2-3	NA	TRBV6-1	many	CATKTQASTDTQYF	TGTGCCACCAAGACACAGGCTAGCACAGATACGCAGTATTTT
TRBJ2-5	NA	TRBV6-1	NA	CASSERGGASIGTQYF	TGTGCCAGCAGTGAAAGGGGGGGGGCGTCGATAGGGACCCAGTACTTC
TRBJ2-1	TRBD2	TRBV5-1	many	CASSGLAGGSNNEQFF	TGCGCCAGCAGCGGACTAGCGGGAGGTAGCAACAATGAGCAGTTCTTC
TRBJ2-7	TRBD1	TRBV7-2	NA	CASSHTGTGDEQYF	TGTGCCAGCAGCCATACCGGGACAGGGGACGAGCAGTACTTC
TRBJ2-1	TRBD2	TRBV7-2	many	CASSASGLAGDMGPYNEQFF	TGTGCCAGCAGCGCTAGTGGGCTAGCGGGAGATATGGGCCCCTACAATGAGCAGTTCTTC
TRBJ2-2	TRBD1	TRBV12-3/TRBV12-4	NA	CASRNRGNTGELFF	TGTGCCAGCAGAAACAGGGGAAACACCGGGGAGCTGTTTTTT
TRBJ2-2	TRBD1	TRBV20-1	few	CSASRGDSYTGELFF	TGCAGTGCTAGTCGAGGGGACAGCTACACCGGGGAGCTGTTTTTT
TRBJ2-3	NA	TRBV12-3/TRBV12-4	NA	CASSLAREDTQYF	TGTGCCAGCAGTTTAGCGAGGGAGGATACGCAGTATTTT
TRBJ2-1	NA	TRBV20-1	NA	CSARVPSVGTWNEQFF	TGCAGTGCTAGAGTTCCCTCGGTAGGGACTTGGAATGAGCAGTTCTTC
TRBJ1-1	NA	TRBV20-1	few	CSAPRGGMDTEAFF	TGCAGTGCCCCTCGGGGAGGGATGGACACTGAAGCTTTCTTT